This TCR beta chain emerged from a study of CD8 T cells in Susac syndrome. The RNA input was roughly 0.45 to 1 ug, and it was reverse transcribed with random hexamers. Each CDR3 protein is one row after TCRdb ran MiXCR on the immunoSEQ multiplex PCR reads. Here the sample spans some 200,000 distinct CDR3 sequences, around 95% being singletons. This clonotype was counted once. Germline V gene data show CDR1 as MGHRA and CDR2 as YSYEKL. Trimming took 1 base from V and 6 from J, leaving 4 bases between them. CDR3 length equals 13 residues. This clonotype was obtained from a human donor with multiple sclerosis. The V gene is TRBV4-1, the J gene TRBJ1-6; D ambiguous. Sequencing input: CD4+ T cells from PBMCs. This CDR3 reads CASSQVGNSPLHF. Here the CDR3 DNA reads TGCGCCAGCAGCCAAGTTGGTAATTCACCCCTCCACTTT.